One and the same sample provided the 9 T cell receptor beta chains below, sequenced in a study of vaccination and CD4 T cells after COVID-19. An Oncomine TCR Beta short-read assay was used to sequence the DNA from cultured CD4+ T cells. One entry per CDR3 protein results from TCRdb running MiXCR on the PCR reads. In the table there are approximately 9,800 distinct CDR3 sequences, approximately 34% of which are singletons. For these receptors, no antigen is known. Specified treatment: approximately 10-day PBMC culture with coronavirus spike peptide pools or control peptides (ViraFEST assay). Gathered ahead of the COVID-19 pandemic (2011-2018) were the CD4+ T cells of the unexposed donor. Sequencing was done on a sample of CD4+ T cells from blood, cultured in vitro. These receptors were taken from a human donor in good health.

The CDR3 coding sequence is TGCAGCGCTGGGGTTTTAGGCACTGAAGCTTTCTTT. Translation gives CSAGVLGTEAFF. The genes are TRBV29-1 and TRBJ1-1; D remains ambiguous. CDR1 and CDR2 from the germline V gene are SQVTM and ANQGSEA. This CDR3 has 12 residues. Deletions cut 7 bases from V and 4 bases from J, with 13 bases between. Based on the CDR3 plus reference TRBV29-1 and TRBJ1-1, the full variable domain is SAVISQKPSRDICQRGTSLTIQCQVDSQVTMMFWYRQQPGQSLTLIATANQGSEATYESGFVIDKFPISRPNLTFSTLTVSNMSPEDSSIYLCSAGVLGTEAFFGQGTRLTVV.

The CDR3 spells CASSFVTEFAGELFF. For the CDR3, the DNA is TGTGCCAGCAGCTTCGTTACGGAGTTTGCCGGGGAGCTGTTTTTT. The chain employs TRBV7-2 and TRBJ2-2; no firm D call. In germline, CDR1 is SGHTA, CDR2 FQGNSA. Trimming pared 3 bases from V and 6 bases from J, leaving 14 bases between. The CDR3 consists of 15 residues.

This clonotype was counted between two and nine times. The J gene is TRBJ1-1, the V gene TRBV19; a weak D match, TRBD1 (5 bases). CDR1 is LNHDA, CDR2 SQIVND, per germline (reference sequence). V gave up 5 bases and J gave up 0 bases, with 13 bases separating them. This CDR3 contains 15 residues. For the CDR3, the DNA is TGTGCCAGTAGTCATAAGGGGTTGGTGAACACTGAAGCTTTCTTT. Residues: CASSHKGLVNTEAFF.

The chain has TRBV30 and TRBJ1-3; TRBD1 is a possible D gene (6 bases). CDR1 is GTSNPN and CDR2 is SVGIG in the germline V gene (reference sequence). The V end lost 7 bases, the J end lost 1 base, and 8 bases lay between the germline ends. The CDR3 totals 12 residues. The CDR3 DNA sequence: TGTGCCTTTGGACAGTCTGGAAACACCATATATTTT. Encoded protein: CAFGQSGNTIYF.

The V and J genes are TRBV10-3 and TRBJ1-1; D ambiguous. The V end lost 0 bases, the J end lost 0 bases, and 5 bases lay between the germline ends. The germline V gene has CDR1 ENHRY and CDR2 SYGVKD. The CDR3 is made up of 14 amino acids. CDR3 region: CAISESRMNTEAFF. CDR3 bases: TGTGCCATCAGTGAGTCGAGGATGAACACTGAAGCTTTCTTT.

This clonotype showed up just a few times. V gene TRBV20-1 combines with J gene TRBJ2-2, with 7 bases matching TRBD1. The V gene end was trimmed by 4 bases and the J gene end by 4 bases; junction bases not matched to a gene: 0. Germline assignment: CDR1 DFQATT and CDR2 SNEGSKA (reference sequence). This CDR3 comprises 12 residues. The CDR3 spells CSANRGTGELFF. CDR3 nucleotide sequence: TGCAGTGCTAACAGGGGCACCGGGGAGCTGTTTTTT.

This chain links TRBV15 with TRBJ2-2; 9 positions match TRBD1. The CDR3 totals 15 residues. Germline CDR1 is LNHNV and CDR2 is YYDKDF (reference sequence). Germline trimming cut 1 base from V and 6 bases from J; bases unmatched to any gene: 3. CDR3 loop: CATSRVTGGSGELFF. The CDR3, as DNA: TGTGCCACCAGCAGAGTTACAGGGGGCTCCGGGGAGCTGTTTTTT.

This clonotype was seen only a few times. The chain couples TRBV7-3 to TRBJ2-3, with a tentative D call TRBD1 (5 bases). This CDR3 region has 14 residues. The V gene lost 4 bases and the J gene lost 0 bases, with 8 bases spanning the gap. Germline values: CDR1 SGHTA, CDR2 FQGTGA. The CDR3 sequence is CASSSGHSTDTQYF. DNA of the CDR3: TGTGCCAGCAGCTCCGGACATAGCACAGATACGCAGTATTTT.

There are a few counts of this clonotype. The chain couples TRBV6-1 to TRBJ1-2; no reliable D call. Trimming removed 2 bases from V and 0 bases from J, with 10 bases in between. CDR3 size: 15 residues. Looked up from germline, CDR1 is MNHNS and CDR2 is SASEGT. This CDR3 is CASSEMRNSNYGYTF. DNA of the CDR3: TGTGCCAGCAGTGAAATGCGGAACTCTAACTATGGCTACACCTTC.